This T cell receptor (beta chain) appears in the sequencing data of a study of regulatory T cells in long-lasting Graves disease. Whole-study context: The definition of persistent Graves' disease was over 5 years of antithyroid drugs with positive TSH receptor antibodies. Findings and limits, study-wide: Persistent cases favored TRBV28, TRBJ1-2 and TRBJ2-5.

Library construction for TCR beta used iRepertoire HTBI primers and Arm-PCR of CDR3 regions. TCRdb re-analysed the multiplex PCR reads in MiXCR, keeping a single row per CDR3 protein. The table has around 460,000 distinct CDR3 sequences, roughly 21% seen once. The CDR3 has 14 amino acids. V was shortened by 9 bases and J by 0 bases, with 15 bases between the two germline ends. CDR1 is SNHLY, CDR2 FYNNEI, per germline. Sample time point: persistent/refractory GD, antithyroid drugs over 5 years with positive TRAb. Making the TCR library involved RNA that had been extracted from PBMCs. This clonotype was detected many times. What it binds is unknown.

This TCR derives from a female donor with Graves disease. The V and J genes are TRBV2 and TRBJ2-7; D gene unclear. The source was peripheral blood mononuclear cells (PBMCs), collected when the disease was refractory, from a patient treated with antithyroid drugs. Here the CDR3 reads CASTSFGSSYEQYF. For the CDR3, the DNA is TGTGCCAGTACATCGTTTGGCAGCTCCTACGAGCAGTACTTC.